This record looks at one TCR beta chain sequence and its context. This receptor's antigen is unknown. Base qualities were left out, and no much larger clone turns up one base away. The data belong to a study of T cells after yellow fever vaccination (dated by TCRdb to the late 2010s). Looking at the study overall: The SMART-Seq v4 Ultra Low Input RNA kit was used to prepare libraries from fractions with low cell numbers. Bulk TCR alpha and beta repertoires were sequenced longitudinally to track T-cell clones before and after primary and booster YFV17D yellow fever vaccination. Two healthy male donors, one aged 18 to 30 and one aged 30 to 40 years, were included in the cohort. Blood was collected at multiple timepoints before and after primary and secondary immunization, and bulk PBMC replicates and cell subsets were isolated. Study-wide conclusions, independent of this receptor: Because the study included only two donors, the extent to which the findings can be generalized is limited. Compared with the primary T-cell response, the secondary T-cell response was weaker but faster, peaking on day 5 rather than day 15. A small fraction of clonotypes showed up in both the CD4 and CD8 compartments, probably as a result of convergent recombination. FACS-sorted repertoires could contain abundant contaminating clonotypes from the bulk population, so computational filtering was required. After the booster, most of the clones that had expanded following primary vaccination were detected again (roughly 96% of CD4 and more than 85% of CD8), which suggests that memory was broadly maintained.

CDR1 and CDR2 were assigned from the germline V gene as KGHSH and LQKENI. The trim is 2 bases for V and 10 bases for J, with a gap of 12 bases between the germline ends. The CDR3 goes from the cysteine to the phenylalanine over 13 residues. Here the CDR3 DNA is all that survives: 39 bases in frame from base 1. This specimen's treatment or condition label, per the study, means: live attenuated yellow fever vaccine strain. PBMCs were isolated from peripheral blood using a standard Ficoll-Paque protocol. Dynabeads CD4 and CD8 positive selection kits were used to isolate CD4 and CD8 T-cell fractions. RNA was extracted with TriZol from bulk PBMCs, CD4 and CD8 fractions, and dextramer-positive and dextramer-negative fractions. TCR cDNA was synthesized by 5'RACE template switching, which introduced a universal primer site and unique molecular identifiers. cDNA synthesis was primed from both the TCR alpha and TCR beta constant segments. Library amplification used two PCR steps, and the second PCR step added sample barcodes and sequencing adapters. Sequencing of the libraries was done on either Illumina HiSeq 2500 (2x100 bp) or NovaSeq (2x150 bp). The paper's data handling went like this. Demultiplexing of reads and collapsing into UMI consensus sequences were performed with MIGEC, and V(D)J alignment was carried out with MiXCR. Using edgeR on replicate PBMC samples, clonotypes were called vaccine-responding if FDR was below 0.01 and the log2 fold change was above 5 up to day 15. Each bulk clonotype was labeled CD4 or CD8 based on which sequenced repertoire, CD4 or CD8, contained the clonotype at higher abundance. Clones were called with MiXCR by TCRdb after fastp trimmed the public reads at Q25, and only in-frame beta chains were retained. One record per CDR3 amino acid sequence lists the most common genes and DNA. The V and J calls reflect TCRdb's pipeline rather than the authors' work. The sample contains about 240,000 distinct CDR3 sequences, around 7% of them found a single time. The top ten clones comprise over 0.65% of the sample.

The sample was CD4+ T cells sorted from PBMCs, taken 15 days after the yellow fever booster vaccination. This TCR was recovered from a man aged 25 to 40 who received the YFV17D yellow fever vaccine. The chain links TRBV18 with TRBJ2-1, with no D gene named confidently. CDR3 region: CASSPTGNSEQFF. The sequence in DNA is TGTGCCAGCTCACCAACTGGAAACTCCGAGCAGTTCTTC.